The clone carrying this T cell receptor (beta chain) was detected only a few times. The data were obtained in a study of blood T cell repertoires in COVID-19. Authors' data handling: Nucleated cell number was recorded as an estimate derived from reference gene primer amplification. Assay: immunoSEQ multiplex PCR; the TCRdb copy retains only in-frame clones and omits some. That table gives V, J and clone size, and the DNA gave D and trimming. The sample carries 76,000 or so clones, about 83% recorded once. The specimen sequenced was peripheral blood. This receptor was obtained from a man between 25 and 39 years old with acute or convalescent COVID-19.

Here the CDR3 reads CASSLGPDTGELFF. CDR3 coding DNA: TGTGCCAGCAGCTTAGGCCCAGACACCGGGGAGCTGTTTTTT. V usage is TRBV11-2 and J usage is TRBJ2-2, with D unresolved. CDR3 size: 14 residues. The V and J ends lost 1 base and 3 bases respectively, with 6 bases between them. The germline CDR1 and CDR2 sequences are SGHAT and FQNNGV.